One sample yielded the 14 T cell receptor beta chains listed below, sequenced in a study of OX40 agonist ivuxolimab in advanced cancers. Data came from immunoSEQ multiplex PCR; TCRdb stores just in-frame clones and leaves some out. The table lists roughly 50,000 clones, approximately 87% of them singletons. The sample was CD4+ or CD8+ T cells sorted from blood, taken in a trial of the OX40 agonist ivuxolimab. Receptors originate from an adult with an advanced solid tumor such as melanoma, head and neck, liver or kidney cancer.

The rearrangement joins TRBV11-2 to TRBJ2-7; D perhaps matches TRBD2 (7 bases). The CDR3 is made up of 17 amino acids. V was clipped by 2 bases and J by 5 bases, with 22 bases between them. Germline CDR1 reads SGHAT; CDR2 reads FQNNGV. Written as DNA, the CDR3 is TGTGCCAGCAGCTTATTAGTGGGGGGGCCCATGAGGGACGAGCAGTACTTC. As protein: CASSLLVGGPMRDEQYF.

The DNA of the CDR3 is TGTGCCAGCAGTTACTCGGTAGCGGGAATATTTGGGGAGCTGTTTTTT. Its translation: CASSYSVAGIFGELFF. The chain recombines TRBV6-6 with TRBJ2-2; 8 bases match TRBD2. CDR1 and CDR2 from the germline V gene are MNHNY and SVGAGI (reference sequence). The CDR3 length is 16 residues. J lost 8 bases, V lost 0 bases, and 8 bases had no gene match.

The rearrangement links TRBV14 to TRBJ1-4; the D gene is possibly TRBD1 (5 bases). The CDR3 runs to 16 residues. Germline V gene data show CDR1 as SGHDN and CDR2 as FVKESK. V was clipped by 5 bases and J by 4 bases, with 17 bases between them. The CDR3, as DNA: TGTGCCAGCAGCGATTTTGTCTCAAGGGGTAATGAAAAACTGTTTTTT. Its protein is CASSDFVSRGNEKLFF.

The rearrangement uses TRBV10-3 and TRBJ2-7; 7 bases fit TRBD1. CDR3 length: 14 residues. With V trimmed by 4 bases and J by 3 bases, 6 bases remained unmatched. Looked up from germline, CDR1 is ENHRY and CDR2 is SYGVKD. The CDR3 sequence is CAISAPGQNYEQYF. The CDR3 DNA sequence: TGTGCCATCAGTGCCCCGGGACAGAACTACGAGCAGTACTTC.

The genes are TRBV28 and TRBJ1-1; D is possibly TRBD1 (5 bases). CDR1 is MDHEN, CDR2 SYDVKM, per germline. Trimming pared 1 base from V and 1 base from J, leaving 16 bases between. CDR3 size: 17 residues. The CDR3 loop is CASSLFADSRGNTEAFF. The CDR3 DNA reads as TGTGCCAGCAGTTTATTCGCAGACAGTAGAGGGAACACTGAAGCTTTCTTT.

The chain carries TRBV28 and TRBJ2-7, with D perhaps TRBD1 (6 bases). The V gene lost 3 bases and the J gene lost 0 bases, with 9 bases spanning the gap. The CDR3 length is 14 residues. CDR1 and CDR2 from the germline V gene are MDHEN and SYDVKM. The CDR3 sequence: CASSFTGSSYEQYF. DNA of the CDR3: TGTGCCAGCAGTTTTACAGGGAGCTCCTACGAGCAGTACTTC.

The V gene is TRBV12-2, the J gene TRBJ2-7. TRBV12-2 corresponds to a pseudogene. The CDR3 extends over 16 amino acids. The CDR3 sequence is CASRLAGPGRSYEQYF. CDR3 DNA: TGTGCAAGTCGCTTAGCGGGCCCGGGACGTTCCTACGAGCAGTACTTC.

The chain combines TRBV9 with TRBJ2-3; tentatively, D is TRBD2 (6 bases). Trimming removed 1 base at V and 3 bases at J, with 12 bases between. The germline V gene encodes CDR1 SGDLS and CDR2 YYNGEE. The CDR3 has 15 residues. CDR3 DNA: TGTGCCAGCAGCGTATCGGCGGGACTTACAGATACGCAGTATTTT. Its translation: CASSVSAGLTDTQYF.

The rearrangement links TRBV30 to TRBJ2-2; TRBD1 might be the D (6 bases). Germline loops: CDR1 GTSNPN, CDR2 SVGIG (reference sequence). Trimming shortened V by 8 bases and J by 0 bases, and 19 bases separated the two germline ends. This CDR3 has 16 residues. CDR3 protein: CAGSAPDSSNTGELFF. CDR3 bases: TGTGCCGGGTCAGCTCCGGACAGCTCGAACACCGGGGAGCTGTTTTTT.

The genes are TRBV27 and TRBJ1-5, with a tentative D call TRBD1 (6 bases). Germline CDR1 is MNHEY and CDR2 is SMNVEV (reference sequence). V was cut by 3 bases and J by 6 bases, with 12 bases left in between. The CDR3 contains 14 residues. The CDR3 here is CASSFGGGGQPQHF. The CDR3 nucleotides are TGTGCCAGCAGTTTCGGAGGGGGAGGTCAGCCCCAGCATTTT.

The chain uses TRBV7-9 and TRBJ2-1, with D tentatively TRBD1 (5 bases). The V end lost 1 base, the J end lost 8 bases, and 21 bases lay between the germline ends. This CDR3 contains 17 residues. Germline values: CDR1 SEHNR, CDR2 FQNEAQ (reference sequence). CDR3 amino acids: CASSLEGQGYFYHEQFF. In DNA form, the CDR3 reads TGTGCCAGCAGCTTAGAGGGCCAGGGTTACTTTTACCATGAGCAGTTCTTC. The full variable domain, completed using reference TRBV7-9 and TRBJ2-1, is DTGVSQNPRHKITKRGQNVTFRCDPISEHNRLYWYRQTLGQGPEFLTYFQNEAQLEKSRLLSDRFSAERPKGSFSTLEIQRTEQGDSAMYLCASSLEGQGYFYHEQFFGPGTRLTVL.

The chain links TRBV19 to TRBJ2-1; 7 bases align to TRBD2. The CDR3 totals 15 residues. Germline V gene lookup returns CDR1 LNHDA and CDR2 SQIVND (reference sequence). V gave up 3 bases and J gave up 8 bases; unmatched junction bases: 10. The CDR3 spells CASSIRGGGVDEQFF. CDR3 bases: TGTGCCAGTAGTATTCGGGGCGGGGGAGTCGATGAGCAGTTCTTC.

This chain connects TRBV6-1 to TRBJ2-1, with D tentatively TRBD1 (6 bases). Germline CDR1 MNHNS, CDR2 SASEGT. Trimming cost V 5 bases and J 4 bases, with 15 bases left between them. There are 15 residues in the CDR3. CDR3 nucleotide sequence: TGTGCCAGCAGTAAAGTGGCAGGGGAGTACAATGAGCAGTTCTTC. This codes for CASSKVAGEYNEQFF.

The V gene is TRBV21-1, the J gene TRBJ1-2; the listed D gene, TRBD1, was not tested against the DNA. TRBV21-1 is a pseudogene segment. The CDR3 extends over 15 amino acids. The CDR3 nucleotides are TGTGCCAGCAGCAAGCCACAGGGTGGGGGCTATGGCTACACCTTC. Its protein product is CASSKPQGGGYGYTF.